These T cell receptor beta chains were read from a single sample in a study of prognosis after radiotherapy for stage I lung cancer. MiXCR, run by TCRdb on the multiplex PCR reads, gives a single entry per CDR3 protein. The sample lists tens of thousands of distinct CDR3 sequences, around a third seen once, with about a tenth in the top ten. Sample: PBMCs, taken before or after stereotactic body radiation therapy (not recorded which). The source is a donor aged 50 or older with non-small cell lung cancer. Each CDR3 is given with its conserved first and last residue. A D gene is named only where the DNA matches it firmly. Expanded clones are given a class, and other clones once, few, many or no size at all.

D: NA; size: NA; V: TRBV20-1; J: TRBJ1-3; length: 14; DNA: TGCAGTGCTAGAGATTCACTTTTAGGAAACACCATATATTTT; CDR3: CSARDSLLGNTIYF
D: NA; size: many; V: TRBV6-5; J: TRBJ2-1; length: 13; DNA: TGTGCCAGCAGTTACTCGAGTCCCCGGGAGCAGTTCTTC; CDR3: CASSYSSPREQFF
D: TRBD1; size: many; V: TRBV6-2/TRBV6-3; J: TRBJ1-4; length: 13; DNA: TGTGCCAATAAGACAGGGGTTAATGAAAAACTGTTTTTT; CDR3: CANKTGVNEKLFF
D: TRBD1; size: NA; V: TRBV7-2; J: TRBJ1-5; length: 15; DNA: TGTGCCAGCAGCCCAGGGACAGGGTCCTATCAGCCCCAGCATTTT; CDR3: CASSPGTGSYQPQHF
D: NA; size: NA; V: TRBV15; J: TRBJ2-6; length: 17; DNA: TGTGCCACCAGCAGGGGATGCTTTGCGGCGGTGGCCAACGTCCTGACTTTC; CDR3: CATSRGCFAAVANVLTF
D: TRBD1; size: many; V: TRBV18; J: TRBJ2-3; length: 14; DNA: TGTGCCAGCTCACGACAGGGGGACACAGATACGCAGTATTTT; CDR3: CASSRQGDTDTQYF
D: TRBD2; size: NA; V: TRBV7-3; J: TRBJ2-7; length: 14; DNA: TGCGCCAGCAGCCACCGGGGGGGGTCCTACGAGCAGTACTTC; CDR3: CASSHRGGSYEQYF
D: NA; size: many; V: TRBV5-1; J: TRBJ2-3; length: 16; DNA: TGCGCCAGCAGCTTGGCCGGCGGCGGGCAAGGGGATACGCAGTATTTT; CDR3: CASSLAGGGQGDTQYF
D: NA; size: many; V: TRBV9; J: TRBJ2-7; length: 14; DNA: TGTGCCAGCAGCGTAGTGGACTCCTCCTACGAGCAGTACTTC; CDR3: CASSVVDSSYEQYF
D: TRBD1; size: many; V: TRBV7-9; J: TRBJ1-2; length: 15; DNA: TGTGCCAGCAGCACAAACCCGGGACAGTTATATGGCTACACCTTC; CDR3: CASSTNPGQLYGYTF
D: NA; size: many; V: TRBV15; J: TRBJ2-7; length: 14; DNA: TGTGCCACCAGCAGAGATCTTACGGCCTACGAGCAGTACTTC; CDR3: CATSRDLTAYEQYF
D: NA; size: many; V: TRBV5-8; J: TRBJ2-7; length: 15; DNA: TGTGCCAGCAGCCGGCCACTTAAGGTTTCCTACGAGCAGTACTTC; CDR3: CASSRPLKVSYEQYF
D: TRBD2; size: many; V: TRBV5-1; J: TRBJ2-3; length: 19; DNA: TGCGCCAGCAGCGGGGGGGGTAGCGGGCTTTCTCTAGGGACAGATACGCAGTATTTT; CDR3: CASSGGGSGLSLGTDTQYF
D: NA; size: few; V: TRBV29-1; J: TRBJ1-1; length: 18; DNA: TGCAGCGTTGTCGGGGACGGACTTAACAGGCTCATGAACACTGAAGCTTTCTTT; CDR3: CSVVGDGLNRLMNTEAFF
D: NA; size: many; V: TRBV7-8; J: TRBJ1-5; length: 12; DNA: TGTGCCAGCAGCTTTGAGGGCCAGCCCCAGCATTTT; CDR3: CASSFEGQPQHF
D: NA; size: many; V: TRBV5-1; J: TRBJ1-2; length: 14; DNA: TGCGCCAGCAGCTTGATCAACCAGGAGTATGGCTACACCTTC; CDR3: CASSLINQEYGYTF
D: NA; size: NA; V: TRBV7-3; J: TRBJ2-1; length: 13; DNA: TGTGCCAGCGGGGTCCTGCGGGTGGGGGAGCAGTTCTTC; CDR3: CASGVLRVGEQFF
D: TRBD2; size: many; V: TRBV30; J: TRBJ2-3; length: 14; DNA: TGTGCCTGGCAAAAGACTAGCGCTTCAGATACGCAGTATTTT; CDR3: CAWQKTSASDTQYF
D: TRBD2; size: many; V: TRBV5-1; J: TRBJ2-1; length: 16; DNA: TGCGCCAGCAGTTTTCGCGGACTAGCGGGTGGCAATGAGCAGTTCTTC; CDR3: CASSFRGLAGGNEQFF
D: TRBD1; size: many; V: TRBV5-4; J: TRBJ2-2; length: 15; DNA: TGTGCCAGCAGCTGGGGGACAGGAACTACCGGGGAGCTGTTTTTT; CDR3: CASSWGTGTTGELFF
D: NA; size: NA; V: TRBV30; J: TRBJ1-2; length: 13; DNA: TGTGCCTGGAGTGGCTCGGGGAACTATGGCTACACCTTC; CDR3: CAWSGSGNYGYTF
D: NA; size: NA; V: TRBV5-1; J: TRBJ2-7; length: 15; DNA: TGCGCCAGCTCCTTGGGGCATATCTTCTTCTACGAGCAGTACTTC; CDR3: CASSLGHIFFYEQYF
D: NA; size: NA; V: TRBV6-2/TRBV6-3; J: TRBJ1-2; length: 13; DNA: TGTGCCAGCAGTAAAGGCAGTGTCGAAGGCTACACCTTC; CDR3: CASSKGSVEGYTF
D: NA; size: many; V: TRBV30; J: TRBJ1-5; length: 13; DNA: TGTGCCTGGTCCCACGATAGCAATCAGCCCCAGCATTTT; CDR3: CAWSHDSNQPQHF
D: TRBD2; size: medium-sized; V: TRBV2; J: TRBJ2-1; length: 12; DNA: TGTGCCAGCGGCGGGAGTCGGGGTGAGCAGTTCTTC; CDR3: CASGGSRGEQFF
D: NA; size: many; V: TRBV20-1; J: TRBJ1-5; length: 15; DNA: TGCAGTGCTAGAGAAACGGGTCTCCGCCATCAGCCCCAGCATTTT; CDR3: CSARETGLRHQPQHF
D: NA; size: many; V: TRBV7-2; J: TRBJ1-1; length: 14; DNA: TGTGCCAGCAGGAAGGGGGGGCTGGAGTCTGAAGCTTTCTTT; CDR3: CASRKGGLESEAFF
D: NA; size: NA; V: TRBV6-2/TRBV6-3; J: TRBJ2-7; length: 13; DNA: TGTGCCAGCAGACCGGGGTACGACTACGAGCAGTACTTC; CDR3: CASRPGYDYEQYF
D: NA; size: many; V: TRBV7-3; J: TRBJ2-3; length: 14; DNA: TGTGCCAGCAGCTTGAGGGGTAGCACAGATACGCAGTATTTT; CDR3: CASSLRGSTDTQYF
D: TRBD1; size: many; V: TRBV6-1; J: TRBJ1-4; length: 15; DNA: TGTGCCAGCAGGGGAGGGGGACAGGGAGTTGAAAAACTGTTTTTT; CDR3: CASRGGGQGVEKLFF
D: TRBD2; size: once; V: TRBV7-3; J: TRBJ2-2; length: 15; DNA: TGTGCCAGCAGCAAGGGACTAGAGTACACCGGGGAGCTGTTTTTT; CDR3: CASSKGLEYTGELFF
D: NA; size: NA; V: TRBV6-1; J: TRBJ2-1; length: 15; DNA: TGTGCCAGCAGCTTACTAGTTCCGACGGCCAATGAGCACTTCTTC; CDR3: CASSLLVPTANEHFF
D: TRBD2; size: NA; V: TRBV9; J: TRBJ2-3; length: 20; DNA: TGTGCCAGCAGCGTAGAACCCTGGTCTAGCGGCAGAGGTGGTCCAGATACGCAGTATTTT; CDR3: CASSVEPWSSGRGGPDTQYF